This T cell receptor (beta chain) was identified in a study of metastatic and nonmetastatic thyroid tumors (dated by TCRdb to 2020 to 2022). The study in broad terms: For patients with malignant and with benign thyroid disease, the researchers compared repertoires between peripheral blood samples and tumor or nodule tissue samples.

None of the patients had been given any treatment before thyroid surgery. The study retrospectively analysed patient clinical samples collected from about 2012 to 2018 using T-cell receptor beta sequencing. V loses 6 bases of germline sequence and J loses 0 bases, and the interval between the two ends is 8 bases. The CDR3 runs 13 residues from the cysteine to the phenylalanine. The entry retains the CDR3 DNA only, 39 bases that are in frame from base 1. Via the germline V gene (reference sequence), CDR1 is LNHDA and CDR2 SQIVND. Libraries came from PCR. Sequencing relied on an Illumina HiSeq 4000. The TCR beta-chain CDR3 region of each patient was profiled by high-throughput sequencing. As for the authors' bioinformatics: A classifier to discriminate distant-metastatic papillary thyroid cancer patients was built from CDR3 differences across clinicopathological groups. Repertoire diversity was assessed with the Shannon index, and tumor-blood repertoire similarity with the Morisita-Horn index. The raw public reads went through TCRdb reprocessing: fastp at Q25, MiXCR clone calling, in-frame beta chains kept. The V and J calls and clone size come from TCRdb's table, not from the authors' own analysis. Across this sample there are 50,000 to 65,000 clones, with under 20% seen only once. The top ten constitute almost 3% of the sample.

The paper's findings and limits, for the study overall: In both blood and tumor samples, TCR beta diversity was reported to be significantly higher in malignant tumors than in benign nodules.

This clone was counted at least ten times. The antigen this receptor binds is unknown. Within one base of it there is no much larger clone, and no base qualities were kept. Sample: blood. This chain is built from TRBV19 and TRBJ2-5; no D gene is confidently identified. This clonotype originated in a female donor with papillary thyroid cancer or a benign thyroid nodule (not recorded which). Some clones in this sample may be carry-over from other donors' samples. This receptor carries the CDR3 CASRDGNQETQYF. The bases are TGTGCCAGTAGGGACGGTAACCAAGAGACCCAGTACTTC.